Presented here are 31 T cell receptor beta chains from one specimen sequenced in a study of blood T cell repertoires in COVID-19 (dated by TCRdb to 2018 to 2021). Library preparation was by the immunoSEQ multiplex PCR assay. TCRdb's version of the immuneACCESS table is confined to in-frame rearrangements and falls short of the full clone set. An unresolved V gene accounts for under half of the shortfall where checked; the remainder is of unknown origin. The sample data list under 450,000 clones, and approximately 87% of these were observed just once. The top ten constitute under 1.5% of the sample. Input material: PBMCs or T cells enriched from blood (not recorded which). The receptors were gathered from a man aged 25-45 years who had recovered from COVID-19.

The CDR3 loop reads CASSPGGQANTGELFF. DNA for the CDR3: TGTGCCAGCAGCCCGGGGGGACAGGCAAACACCGGGGAGCTGTTTTTT. V and J are TRBV9 and TRBJ2-2; perhaps TRBD1 as D (8 bases). Germline V gives CDR1 SGDLS, CDR2 YYNGEE. This CDR3 is built from 16 residues. The ends were cut back, 4 bases at V and 2 bases at J, with 15 bases in the middle.

The rearrangement uses TRBV19 and TRBJ1-1, with TRBD1 matching 8 bases. There are 13 residues in the CDR3. The V gene end was trimmed by 8 bases and the J gene end by 5 bases; junction bases not matched to a gene: 7. Germline loops: CDR1 LNHDA, CDR2 SQIVND (reference sequence). This CDR3 is CASGDRPGTEAFF. The CDR3 DNA sequence: TGTGCCAGTGGGGACAGGCCGGGTACTGAAGCTTTCTTT.

The chain combines TRBV6-2 or TRBV6-3 with TRBJ1-6; 8 bases align to TRBD1. This CDR3 is built from 16 residues. The V segment lost 0 bases and the J segment 7 bases; nucleotides outside the gene matches: 5. Germline assignment: CDR1 MNHEY and CDR2 SVGEGT. The CDR3 DNA sequence: TGTGCCAGCAGTTACTCGAGGGCAGGGGGCAATTCACCCCTCCACTTT. Translation: CASSYSRAGGNSPLHF.

The CDR3 coding sequence is TGTGCCAGCTCGACAGGAACATGGGAAGCTTTCTTT. Translation gives CASSTGTWEAFF. The chain couples TRBV12-3 or TRBV12-4 to TRBJ1-1, with D maybe TRBD1 (6 bases). Deletions cut 8 bases from V and 8 bases from J, with 15 bases between. The CDR3 has 12 residues.

The chain is built from TRBV10-3 and TRBJ1-4; TRBD1 aligns across 8 bases. J lost 2 bases, V lost 4 bases, and 6 bases had no gene match. Germline V gene lookup returns CDR1 ENHRY and CDR2 SYGVKD. This CDR3 has 16 residues. The CDR3 spells CAISGTGRGTNEKLFF. CDR3 nucleotides: TGTGCCATCAGTGGGACAGGGCGCGGGACTAATGAAAAACTGTTTTTT.

The chain couples TRBV24-1 to TRBJ2-7, with a possible D match to TRBD2 (7 bases). This CDR3 region has 16 residues. V lost 9 bases, J lost 0 bases, and 20 bases lay in between. Germline V gene sequence: CDR1 KGHDR, CDR2 SFDVKD. CDR3 region: CATLTRGGESSYEQYF. The CDR3 nucleotides are TGTGCCACCCTAACGAGAGGGGGGGAGAGCTCCTACGAGCAGTACTTC.

The chain links TRBV18 to TRBJ1-5, with D possibly being TRBD1 (6 bases). This CDR3 spans 14 amino acids. Between the trimmed V and J ends, which lost 3 bases and 9 bases, there was a span of 15 bases. Germline V gene lookup returns CDR1 KGHSH and CDR2 LQKENI. CDR3: CASSPSGGLMPQHF. The DNA for the CDR3 is TGTGCCAGCTCACCCAGCGGGGGGCTCATGCCCCAGCATTTT. The whole variable domain, remainder taken from reference TRBV18 and TRBJ1-5, is NAGVMQNPRHLVRRRGQEARLRCSPMKGHSHVYWYRQLPEEGLKFMVYLQKENIIDESGMPKERFSAEFPKEGPSILRIQQVVRGDSAAYFCASSPSGGLMPQHFGDGTRLSIL.

The chain carries TRBV10-2 and TRBJ2-2, with D perhaps TRBD2 (5 bases). This CDR3 comprises 14 residues. V dropped 8 bases and J dropped 5 bases, with 15 bases sitting between them. Germline CDR1 is WSHSY and CDR2 is SAAADI. The CDR3 DNA follows: TGCGCCAGCGGGTCGGCAGGAGGTACCGGGGAGCTGTTTTTT. It specifies CASGSAGGTGELFF.

The chain employs TRBV6-5 and TRBJ1-3; D possibly corresponds to TRBD1 (6 bases). The germline gives CDR1 MNHEY, CDR2 SVGAGI. Trimming shortened V by 6 bases and J by 4 bases, and 16 bases separated the two germline ends. This CDR3 contains 15 residues. In DNA, the CDR3 is TGTGCCAGCAGGTACACAGACAGGCCCGGAAACACCATATATTTT. This translates into CASRYTDRPGNTIYF.

The chain has TRBV27 and TRBJ2-2; TRBD2 agrees at 7 bases. This CDR3 has 16 amino acids. Trimming removed 6 bases from V and 1 base from J; junction bases left unmatched: 8. Germline CDR1 and CDR2: MNHEY and SMNVEV (reference sequence). The CDR3 DNA sequence: TGTGCCAGCAGGATCGGGGGGTCAGGGAACACCGGGGAGCTGTTTTTT. Protein sequence: CASRIGGSGNTGELFF.

This chain links TRBV30 with TRBJ1-1, with D maybe TRBD1 (6 bases). The ends were cut back, 4 bases at V and 5 bases at J, with 17 bases in the middle. The V gene's germline CDR1 is GTSNPN and CDR2 SVGIG (reference sequence). The CDR3 covers 14 residues. CDR3 loop: CAWKISQGRTEAFF. The DNA for the CDR3 is TGTGCCTGGAAAATTTCACAGGGAAGGACTGAAGCTTTCTTT.

The CDR3 protein is CASSLWQQETQYF. CDR3 DNA: TGTGCCAGCAGCTTGTGGCAGCAAGAGACCCAGTACTTC. The V and J genes are TRBV5-6 and TRBJ2-5; D uncertain. The CDR3 totals 13 residues. With 1 base removed from V and 2 bases from J, the gap between germline ends came to 6 bases. Looked up from germline, CDR1 is SGHDT and CDR2 is YYEEEE.

This clone was observed a few times. The rearrangement joins TRBV5-1 to TRBJ1-3; D perhaps matches TRBD1 (6 bases). The ends were cut back, 4 bases at V and 8 bases at J, with 13 bases in the middle. Germline CDR1 SGHRS, CDR2 YFSETQ. The CDR3 covers 13 residues. CDR3 in amino acids: CASSKDRLDTIYF. The CDR3 nucleotides are TGCGCCAGCAGCAAGGACAGATTGGACACCATATATTTT. The variable domain in full, with the rest retrieved from reference TRBV5-1 and TRBJ1-3, is KAGVTQTPRYLIKTRGQQVTLSCSPISGHRSVSWYQQTPGQGLQFLFEYFSETQRNKGNFPGRFSGRQFSNSRSEMNVSTLELGDSALYLCASSKDRLDTIYFGEGSWLTVV.

The J gene is TRBJ2-6, the V gene TRBV3-1 (or the pseudogene TRBV3-2); 9 bases line up with TRBD1. The CDR3 consists of 20 residues. Germline V gives CDR1 LGHDT, CDR2 YNNKEL (reference sequence). The J segment lost 0 bases and the V segment lost 4 bases, leaving 13 bases of the junction unmatched. The CDR3 nucleotides are TGTGCCAGCAGCCCCCGCTCGACCGGACAGGGGAGCTCTGGGGCCAACGTCCTGACTTTC. It encodes CASSPRSTGQGSSGANVLTF.

V usage is TRBV9 and J usage is TRBJ1-1; TRBD1 is a possible D gene (6 bases). CDR1 SGDLS and CDR2 YYNGEE come from the germline V gene. The V gene lost 3 bases and the J gene lost 0 bases, with 12 bases spanning the gap. The CDR3 sequence is 15 residues long. This CDR3 is CASSADRDMNTEAFF. The DNA of the CDR3 is TGTGCCAGCAGCGCGGACAGAGACATGAACACTGAAGCTTTCTTT.

The chain couples TRBV4-2 to TRBJ1-3; TRBD1 agrees at 10 bases. The CDR3 length is 18 residues. V lost 3 bases, J lost 0 bases, and 8 bases stayed unmatched. Looked up from germline, CDR1 is LGHNA and CDR2 is YNFKEQ. CDR3 loop: CASSQARQGADSGNTIYF. The CDR3 nucleotides are TGTGCCAGCAGCCAGGCCAGACAGGGGGCCGACTCTGGAAACACCATATATTTT.

The rearrangement links TRBV10-3 to TRBJ1-1; TRBD1 matches at 11 bases. CDR3 length: 16 amino acids. The germline gives CDR1 ENHRY, CDR2 SYGVKD. J was trimmed by 1 base and V by 4 bases; bases with no gene match: 5. CDR3 sequence reads: CAISGGQGVQNTEAFF. The CDR3 DNA reads TGTGCCATCAGTGGGGGACAGGGGGTGCAGAACACTGAAGCTTTCTTT.

V usage is TRBV6-5 and J usage is TRBJ1-2; 9 nucleotides agree with TRBD1. The CDR3 has 14 amino acids. The germline CDR1 and CDR2 sequences are MNHEY and SVGAGI. J was trimmed by 7 bases and V by 6 bases; bases with no gene match: 9. The CDR3 nucleotides read TGTGCCAGCAGGCGGACCGGGACAGGGCCTGGCTACACCTTC. Its translation is CASRRTGTGPGYTF.

This chain connects TRBV14 to TRBJ1-6, with TRBD1 identical over 11 bases. Germline V lookup: CDR1 SGHDN, CDR2 FVKESK. J was trimmed by 9 bases and V by 0 bases; bases with no gene match: 7. The CDR3 loop spans 17 amino acids. The CDR3 sequence is CASSQERGGTGGSPLHF. In DNA form, the CDR3 reads TGTGCCAGCAGCCAAGAAAGAGGAGGGACAGGGGGTTCACCCCTCCACTTT.

Only one count was recorded for this clone. A much more abundant neighbour one base away suggests this may be a read error. The chain recombines TRBV6-6 with TRBJ2-7; 9 bases match TRBD1. The CDR3 runs to 14 residues. V lost 5 bases and J lost 3; bases outside the gene matches: 5. Germline V gene data show CDR1 as MNHNY and CDR2 as SVGAGI (reference sequence). CDR3 sequence: CASSPGTGLYEQYF. In nucleotides, the CDR3 is TGTGCCAGCAGTCCCGGGACAGGGCTCTACGAGCAGTACTTC.

This clone was counted a single time. The rearrangement uses TRBV19 and TRBJ1-1; TRBD1 aligns across 8 bases. The CDR3 runs 13 residues. Trimming removed 4 bases from V and 9 bases from J; junction bases left unmatched: 7. Germline-derived CDR1 and CDR2 are LNHDA and SQIVND (reference sequence). For the CDR3, the DNA is TGTGCCAGTAGTACCCGACAGGGGTACCAAGCTTTCTTT. Encoded protein: CASSTRQGYQAFF. The full variable domain, completed using reference TRBV19 and TRBJ1-1, is DGGITQSPKYLFRKEGQNVTLSCEQNLNHDAMYWYRQDPGQGLRLIYYSQIVNDFQKGDIAEGYSVSREKKESFPLTVTSAQKNPTAFYLCASSTRQGYQAFFGQGTRLTVV.

The V and J genes are TRBV20-1 and TRBJ2-1; 7 bases are shared with TRBD2. This CDR3 comprises 15 residues. CDR1 and CDR2 (germline): DFQATT, SNEGSKA (reference sequence). With 3 bases clipped from V and 9 bases from J, the junction kept 14 bases outside the gene matches. CDR3 sequence (DNA): TGCAGTGCTAGTCTTGGACTAGTGAGTTCCCGTGAGCAGTTCTTC. Its protein product is CSASLGLVSSREQFF.

This sequence joins TRBV7-2 and TRBJ2-3, with 10 nucleotides matching TRBD2. The CDR3 covers 16 residues. V lost 2 bases to trimming and J lost 5 bases; unmatched junction nucleotides: 7. CDR1 and CDR2 (germline): SGHTA, FQGNSA. CDR3 residues: CASSLSAGGQEDTQYF. The DNA for the CDR3 is TGTGCCAGCAGCTTATCAGCGGGGGGGCAGGAAGATACGCAGTATTTT. Variable domain in full (rest from reference TRBV7-2 and TRBJ2-3): GAGVSQSPSNKVTEKGKDVELRCDPISGHTALYWYRQSLGQGLEFLIYFQGNSAPDKSGLPSDRFSAERTGGSVSTLTIQRTQQEDSAVYLCASSLSAGGQEDTQYFGPGTRLTVL.

This chain connects TRBV7-3 to TRBJ2-6; a possible D gene is TRBD1 (5 bases). Trimming took off 5 bases at V and 7 bases at J, with 24 bases between the two ends. Germline V gene sequence: CDR1 SGHTA, CDR2 FQGTGA. The CDR3 contains 18 residues. The CDR3 sequence: CASSQFLSGFSEANVLTF. The CDR3 nucleotides are TGTGCCAGCAGCCAATTTTTGTCAGGGTTCAGTGAAGCCAACGTCCTGACTTTC.

This chain joins TRBV2 and TRBJ1-3; 10 nucleotides agree with TRBD1. Trimming took 4 bases from V and 3 from J; bases not matched to a gene: 3. Germline CDR1 SNHLY, CDR2 FYNNEI. The CDR3 loop spans 15 amino acids. The CDR3 DNA follows: TGTGCCAGCAGTGCCCGGACAGGGGGTGGAAACACCATATATTTT. It is translated as CASSARTGGGNTIYF.

The rearrangement uses TRBV14 and TRBJ1-3, with D perhaps matching TRBD1 (6 bases). V was pared by 4 bases and J by 2 bases, with 9 bases between. CDR3 size: 14 residues. CDR1 is SGHDN, CDR2 FVKESK, per germline. The CDR3 DNA is TGTGCCAGCAGCCTGGGGACACCTGGAAACACCATATATTTT. Amino acids: CASSLGTPGNTIYF.

V and J are TRBV12-3 or TRBV12-4 and TRBJ2-5, with no clear D. The CDR3 has 12 residues. Trimming took 3 bases from V and 5 from J, leaving 7 bases between them. The CDR3 loop is CASSFSRETQYF. The CDR3 DNA sequence: TGTGCCAGCAGTTTCTCACGGGAGACCCAGTACTTC.

Remarks on this clone: Other DNA sequences within the sample encode an identical CDR3. The chain is built from TRBV20-1 and TRBJ1-3; the D is unclear. CDR1 is DFQATT, CDR2 SNEGSKA, per germline (reference sequence). The CDR3 loop spans 14 amino acids. V lost 3 bases, J lost 3 bases, and 12 bases lay in between. The CDR3 loop reads CSASRGSSGNTIYF. CDR3 nucleotide sequence: TGCAGTGCTAGTCGAGGCAGTAGTGGAAACACCATATATTTT.

The chain employs TRBV29-1 and TRBJ1-2, with D unclear. Trimming removed 4 bases at V and 2 bases at J, with 5 bases between. The germline V gene encodes CDR1 SQVTM and CDR2 ANQGSEA. This CDR3 has 11 residues. CDR3 coding DNA: TGCAGCGTTGGAGGAAACTATGGCTACACCTTC. It yields the protein CSVGGNYGYTF.

The V gene is TRBV9, the J gene TRBJ2-5, with TRBD2 matching 7 bases. The CDR3 is made up of 15 amino acids. Germline V gene data show CDR1 as SGDLS and CDR2 as YYNGEE. Losses at the gene ends were 3 bases for V and 3 bases for J; bases not matched to a gene: 8. The CDR3 DNA reads TGTGCCAGCAGCGGTTTGGCGGGGGTCAAAGAGACCCAGTACTTC. It translates to CASSGLAGVKETQYF.

This rearrangement joins TRBV6-5 to TRBJ1-1; D is unresolved. Between the trimmed V and J ends, which lost 8 bases and 11 bases, there was a span of 18 bases. Germline values: CDR1 MNHEY, CDR2 SVGAGI. The CDR3 totals 12 residues. The CDR3 coding sequence is TGTGCCAGCTCGAGGGTGCCAGTACCCGCTTTCTTT. Its translation: CASSRVPVPAFF.